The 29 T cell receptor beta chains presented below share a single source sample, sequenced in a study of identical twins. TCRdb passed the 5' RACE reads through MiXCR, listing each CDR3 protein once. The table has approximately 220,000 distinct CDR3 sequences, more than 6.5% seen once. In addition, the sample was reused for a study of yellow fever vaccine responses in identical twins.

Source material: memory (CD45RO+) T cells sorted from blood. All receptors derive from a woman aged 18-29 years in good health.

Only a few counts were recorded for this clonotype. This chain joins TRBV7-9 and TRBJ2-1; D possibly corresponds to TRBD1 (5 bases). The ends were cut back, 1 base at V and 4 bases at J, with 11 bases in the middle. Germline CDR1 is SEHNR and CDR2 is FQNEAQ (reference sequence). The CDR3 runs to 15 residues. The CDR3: CASSLVTQEYNEQFF. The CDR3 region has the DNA TGTGCCAGCAGCTTAGTGACACAGGAATACAATGAGCAGTTCTTC.

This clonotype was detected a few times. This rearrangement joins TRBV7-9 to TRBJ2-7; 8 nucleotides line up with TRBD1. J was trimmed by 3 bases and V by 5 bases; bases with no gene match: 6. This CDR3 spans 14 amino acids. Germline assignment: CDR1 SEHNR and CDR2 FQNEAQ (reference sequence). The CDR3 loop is CASSLPGGHYEQYF. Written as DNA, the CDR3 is TGTGCCAGCAGCCTTCCAGGGGGCCACTACGAGCAGTACTTC.

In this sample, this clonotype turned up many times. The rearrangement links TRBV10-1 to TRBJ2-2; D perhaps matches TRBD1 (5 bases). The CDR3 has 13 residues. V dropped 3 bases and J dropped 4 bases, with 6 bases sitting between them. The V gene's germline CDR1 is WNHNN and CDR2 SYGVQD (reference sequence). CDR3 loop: CASSDRGTGELFF. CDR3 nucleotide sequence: TGCGCCAGCAGTGATAGGGGCACCGGGGAGCTGTTTTTT.

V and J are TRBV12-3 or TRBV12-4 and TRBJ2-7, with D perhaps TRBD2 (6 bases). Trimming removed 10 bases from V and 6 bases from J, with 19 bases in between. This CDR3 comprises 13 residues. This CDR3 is CATRRGAWGEQYF. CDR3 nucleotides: TGTGCCACCAGGAGGGGAGCTTGGGGCGAGCAGTACTTC.

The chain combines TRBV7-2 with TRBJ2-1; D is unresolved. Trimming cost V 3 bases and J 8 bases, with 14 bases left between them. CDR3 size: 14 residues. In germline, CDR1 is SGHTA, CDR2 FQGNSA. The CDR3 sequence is CASSFPLRPYEQFF. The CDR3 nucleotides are TGTGCCAGCAGCTTTCCCCTACGACCGTATGAGCAGTTCTTC.

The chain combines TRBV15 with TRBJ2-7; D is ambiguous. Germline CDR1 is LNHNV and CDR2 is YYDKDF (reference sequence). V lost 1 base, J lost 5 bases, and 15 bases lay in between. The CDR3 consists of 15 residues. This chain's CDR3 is CATSRVLEGPHEQYF. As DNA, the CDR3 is TGTGCCACCAGCAGAGTGTTGGAAGGTCCCCACGAGCAGTACTTC.

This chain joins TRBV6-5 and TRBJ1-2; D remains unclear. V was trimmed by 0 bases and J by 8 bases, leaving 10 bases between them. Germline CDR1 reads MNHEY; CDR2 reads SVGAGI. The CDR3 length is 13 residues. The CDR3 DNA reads TGTGCCAGCAGTTACTCCAGCATAAGGGGCTACACCTTC. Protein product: CASSYSSIRGYTF.

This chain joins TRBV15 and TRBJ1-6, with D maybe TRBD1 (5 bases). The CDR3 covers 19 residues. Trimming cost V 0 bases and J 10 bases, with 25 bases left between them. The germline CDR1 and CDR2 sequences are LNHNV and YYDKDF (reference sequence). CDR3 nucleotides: TGTGCCACCAGCAGAGATCTTGGGTCGGTGACAGTAAGACGCTCACCCCTCCACTTT. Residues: CATSRDLGSVTVRRSPLHF.

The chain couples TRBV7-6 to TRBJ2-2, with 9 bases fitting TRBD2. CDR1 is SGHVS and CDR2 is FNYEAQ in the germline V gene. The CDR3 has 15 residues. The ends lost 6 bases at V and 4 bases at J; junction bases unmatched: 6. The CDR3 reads CASRAGGPSTGELFF. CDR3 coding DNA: TGTGCCAGCAGGGCGGGGGGGCCAAGCACCGGGGAGCTGTTTTTT.

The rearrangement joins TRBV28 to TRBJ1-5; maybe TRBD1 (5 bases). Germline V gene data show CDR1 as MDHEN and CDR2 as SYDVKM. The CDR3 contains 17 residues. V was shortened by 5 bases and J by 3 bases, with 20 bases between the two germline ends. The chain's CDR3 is CASSVIRDPASNQPQHF. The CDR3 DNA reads TGTGCCAGCAGTGTCATACGGGACCCCGCATCCAATCAGCCCCAGCATTTT. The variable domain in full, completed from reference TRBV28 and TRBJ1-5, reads DVKVTQSSRYLVKRTGEKVFLECVQDMDHENMFWYRQDPGLGLRLIYFSYDVKMKEKGDIPEGYSVSREKKERFSLILESASTNQTSMYLCASSVIRDPASNQPQHFGDGTRLSIL.

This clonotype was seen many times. The CDR3 sequence: CASSPDRGQPQHF. The CDR3 coding sequence is TGTGCCAGCAGCCCAGACAGGGGTCAGCCCCAGCATTTT. This sequence joins TRBV2 and TRBJ1-5; 8 nucleotides align to TRBD1. The ends lost 6 bases at V and 6 bases at J; junction bases unmatched: 4. Germline V CDR1 and CDR2: SNHLY, FYNNEI. The CDR3 sequence is 13 residues long.

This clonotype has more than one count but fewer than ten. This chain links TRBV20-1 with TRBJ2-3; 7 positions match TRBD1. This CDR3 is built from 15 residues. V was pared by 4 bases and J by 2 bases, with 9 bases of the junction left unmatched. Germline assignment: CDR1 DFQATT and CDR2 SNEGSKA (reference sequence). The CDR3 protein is CSANRQGVTTDTQYF. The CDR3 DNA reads TGCAGTGCTAACCGACAGGGTGTGACCACAGATACGCAGTATTTT.

The CDR3 loop is CASSPWDLYNSPLHF. As DNA, the CDR3 is TGTGCCAGCAGCCCCTGGGACCTATATAATTCACCCCTCCACTTT. V and J are TRBV7-8 and TRBJ1-6; the D gene is possibly TRBD1 (5 bases). The length of the CDR3 is 15 residues. Germline V lookup: CDR1 SGHVS, CDR2 FQNEAQ. V was pared by 5 bases and J by 4 bases, with 12 bases between.

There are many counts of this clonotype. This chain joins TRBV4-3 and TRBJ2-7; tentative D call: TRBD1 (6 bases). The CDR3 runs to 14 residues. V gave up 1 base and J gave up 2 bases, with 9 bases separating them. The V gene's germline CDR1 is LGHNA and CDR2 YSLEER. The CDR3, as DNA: TGCGCCAGCAGCCAAGTGTCAGGGGCCTACGAGCAGTACTTC. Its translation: CASSQVSGAYEQYF.

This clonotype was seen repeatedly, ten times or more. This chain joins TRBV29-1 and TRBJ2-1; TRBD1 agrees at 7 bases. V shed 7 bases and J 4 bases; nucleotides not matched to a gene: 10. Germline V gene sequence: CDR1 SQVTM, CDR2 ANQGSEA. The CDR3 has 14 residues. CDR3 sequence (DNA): TGCAGCGCCACAGACAGGGTTGAGTACAATGAGCAGTTCTTC. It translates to CSATDRVEYNEQFF.

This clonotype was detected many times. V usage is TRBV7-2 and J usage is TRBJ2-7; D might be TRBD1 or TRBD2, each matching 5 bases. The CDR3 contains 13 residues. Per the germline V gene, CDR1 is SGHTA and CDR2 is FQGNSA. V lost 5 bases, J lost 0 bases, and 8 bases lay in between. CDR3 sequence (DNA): TGTGCCAGCAGCGGGACGAGCTCCTACGAGCAGTACTTC. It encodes CASSGTSSYEQYF.

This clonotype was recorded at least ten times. CDR3 bases: TGCAGCGTGGGAGGGGGACGGTACGAGCAGTACTTC. Amino acids: CSVGGGRYEQYF. The chain joins TRBV29-1 to TRBJ2-7; a weak D match, TRBD2 (7 bases). Looked up from germline, CDR1 is SQVTM and CDR2 is ANQGSEA. The germline V and J ends were trimmed by 6 bases and 4 bases, with 13 bases remaining between them. CDR3 length: 12 residues.

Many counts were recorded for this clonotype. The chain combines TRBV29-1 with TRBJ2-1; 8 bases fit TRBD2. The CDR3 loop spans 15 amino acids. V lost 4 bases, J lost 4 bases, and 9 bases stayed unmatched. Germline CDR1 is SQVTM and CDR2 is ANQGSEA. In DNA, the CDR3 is TGCAGCGTTGGGGAGATAGCGGGGCGGTACAATGAGCAGTTCTTC. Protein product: CSVGEIAGRYNEQFF.

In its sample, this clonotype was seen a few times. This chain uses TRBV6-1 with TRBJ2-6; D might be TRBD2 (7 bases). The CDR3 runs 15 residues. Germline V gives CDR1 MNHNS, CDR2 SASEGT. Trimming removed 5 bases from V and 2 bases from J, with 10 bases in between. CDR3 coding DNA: TGTGCCAGCAGTCGGGGGGCCGCTGGGGCCAACGTCCTGACTTTC. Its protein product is CASSRGAAGANVLTF.

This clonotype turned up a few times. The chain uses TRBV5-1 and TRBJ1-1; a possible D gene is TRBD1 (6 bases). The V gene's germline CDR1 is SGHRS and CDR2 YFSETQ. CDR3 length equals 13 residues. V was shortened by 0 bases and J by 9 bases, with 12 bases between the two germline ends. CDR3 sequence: CASSLGDNRQAFF. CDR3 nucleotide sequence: TGCGCCAGCAGCTTGGGGGACAACCGCCAAGCTTTCTTT.

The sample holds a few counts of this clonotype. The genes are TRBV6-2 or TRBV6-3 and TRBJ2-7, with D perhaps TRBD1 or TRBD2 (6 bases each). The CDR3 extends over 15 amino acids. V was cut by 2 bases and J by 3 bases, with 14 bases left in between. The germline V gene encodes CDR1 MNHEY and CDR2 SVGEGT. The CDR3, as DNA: TGTGCCAGCAGTTACGAGGGGGGCAGTAGCTACGAGCAGTACTTC. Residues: CASSYEGGSSYEQYF.

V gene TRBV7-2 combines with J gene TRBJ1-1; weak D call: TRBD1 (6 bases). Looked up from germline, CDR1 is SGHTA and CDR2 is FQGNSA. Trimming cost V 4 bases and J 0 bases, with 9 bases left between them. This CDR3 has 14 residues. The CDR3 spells CASSYQGLNTEAFF. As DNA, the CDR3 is TGTGCCAGCAGCTACCAGGGGCTGAACACTGAAGCTTTCTTT. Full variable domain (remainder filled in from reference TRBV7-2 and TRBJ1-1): GAGVSQSPSNKVTEKGKDVELRCDPISGHTALYWYRQSLGQGLEFLIYFQGNSAPDKSGLPSDRFSAERTGGSVSTLTIQRTQQEDSAVYLCASSYQGLNTEAFFGQGTRLTVV.

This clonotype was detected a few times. CDR3 DNA: TGTGCCAGCAGCTCAGGACAGGGGGTGTCAGATACGCAGTATTTT. It specifies CASSSGQGVSDTQYF. This sequence joins TRBV9 and TRBJ2-3, with TRBD1 matching 10 bases. The CDR3 sequence is 15 residues long. The germline V gene encodes CDR1 SGDLS and CDR2 YYNGEE. J gave up 4 bases and V 4 bases, and 6 bases lay outside the gene matches.

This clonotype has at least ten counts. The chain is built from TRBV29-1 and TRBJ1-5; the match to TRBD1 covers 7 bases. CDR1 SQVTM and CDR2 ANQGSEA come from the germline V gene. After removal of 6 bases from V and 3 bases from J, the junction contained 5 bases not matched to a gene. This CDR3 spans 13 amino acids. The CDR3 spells CSVSGTDNQPQHF. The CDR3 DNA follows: TGCAGCGTGTCCGGGACAGACAATCAGCCCCAGCATTTT.

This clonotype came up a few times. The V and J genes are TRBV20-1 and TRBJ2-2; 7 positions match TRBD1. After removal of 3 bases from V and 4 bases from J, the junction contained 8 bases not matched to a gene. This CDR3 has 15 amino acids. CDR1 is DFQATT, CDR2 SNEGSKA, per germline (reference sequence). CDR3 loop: CSASDRDPLTGELFF. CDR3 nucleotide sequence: TGCAGTGCTAGCGACAGGGATCCCCTCACCGGGGAGCTGTTTTTT.

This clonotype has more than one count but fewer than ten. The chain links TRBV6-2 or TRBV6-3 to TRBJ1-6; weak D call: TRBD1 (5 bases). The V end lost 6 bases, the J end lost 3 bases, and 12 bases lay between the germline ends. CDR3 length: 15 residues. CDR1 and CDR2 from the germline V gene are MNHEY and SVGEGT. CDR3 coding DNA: TGTGCCAGCAGGAACGACAGAGTCTATAATTCACCCCTCCACTTT. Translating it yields CASRNDRVYNSPLHF.

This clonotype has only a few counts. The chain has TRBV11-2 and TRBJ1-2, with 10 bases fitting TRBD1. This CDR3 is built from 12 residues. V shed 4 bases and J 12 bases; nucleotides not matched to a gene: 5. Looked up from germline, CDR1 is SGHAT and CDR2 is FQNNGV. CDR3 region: CASSSGQGGDTF. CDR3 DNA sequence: TGTGCCAGCAGCTCCGGACAGGGGGGGGACACCTTC.

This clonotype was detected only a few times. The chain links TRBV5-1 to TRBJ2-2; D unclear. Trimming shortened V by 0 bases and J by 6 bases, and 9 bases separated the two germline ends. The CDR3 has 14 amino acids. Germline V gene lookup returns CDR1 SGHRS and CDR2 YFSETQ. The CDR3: CASSLGLASGELFF. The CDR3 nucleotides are TGCGCCAGCAGCTTGGGGTTAGCTTCCGGGGAGCTGTTTTTT.

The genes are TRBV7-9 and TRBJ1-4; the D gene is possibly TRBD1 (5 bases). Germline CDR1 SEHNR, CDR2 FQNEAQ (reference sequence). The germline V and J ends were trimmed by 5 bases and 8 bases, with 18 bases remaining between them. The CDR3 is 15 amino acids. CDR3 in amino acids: CASSKSRVFYEKLFF. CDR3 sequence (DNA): TGTGCCAGCAGCAAAAGCAGGGTTTTCTACGAAAAACTGTTTTTT.